This T cell receptor beta chain originates from a study of blood T cell repertoires in COVID-19. Study background: Researchers got acute and convalescent COVID-19 samples from the United States, Italy and Spain. PBMCs, B-cell-depleted T cells, or T cells were the source of the cDNA or gDNA that made up the material.

The CDR3 extends over 16 amino acids. V gave up 4 bases and J gave up 5 bases; unmatched junction bases: 8. Germline CDR1 is MDHEN and CDR2 is SYDVKM. Profiling relied on immunoSEQ multiplex PCR, and the TCRdb table lists in-frame clones only, not all of them. This table has 170,000 or so clones, around 90% appearing once. This chain joins TRBV28 and TRBJ2-5, with 12 bases matching TRBD2. Material for sequencing was peripheral blood. This clonotype was sampled from a man aged 55 to 70 with COVID-19, enrolled during active disease. The CDR3 region is CASSSQLAGGLETQYF. The CDR3 bases are TGTGCCAGCAGTTCCCAACTAGCGGGGGGTTTGGAGACCCAGTACTTC.